One and the same sample provided the 20 T cell receptor delta chains below, sequenced in a study of Vδ1+ human thymocytes. The template was reverse-transcribed extracted RNA. Pooled V-gene forward primers with one constant-region reverse primer generated the CDR3 amplicons by multiplex PCR. TCRdb re-called clones from the multiplex PCR reads using CATT. The data show fewer than 25,000 delta-chain clones, around 7.9% seen once. Findings and caveats of the study: Highly polyclonal TRG and TRD repertoires with Gaussian CDR3 length distributions appeared in thymus.

These TCRs are of unknown antigen specificity. The specimen sequenced was Vdelta1+ gamma-delta thymocytes from the thymus. Subset reported: FACS-sorted CD3+ TCRalphabeta- TCRVdelta1+ TCRVdelta2- thymocytes. All receptors come from a child less than two years old who had congenital heart surgery.

This chain joins TRDV1 and TRDJ1, with 11 bases matching TRDD3. CDR3 length: 17 amino acids. The trim removed 4 bases at V and 3 bases at J, leaving 10 bases unmatched. Germline V lookup: CDR1 TSWWSYY, CDR2 QGS. CDR3 region: CALGGQNWGIKADKLIF. CDR3 sequence (DNA): TGTGCTCTTGGGGGGCAAAACTGGGGGATAAAGGCCGATAAACTCATCTTT.

The J gene is TRDJ1, the V gene TRDV1; 8 bases match TRDD3. Trimming took 4 bases from V and 0 from J; bases not matched to a gene: 10. Germline V lookup: CDR1 TSWWSYY, CDR2 QGS. This CDR3 region has 17 residues. The CDR3 loop is CALGAQPGDIYTDKLIF. The CDR3 DNA sequence: TGTGCTCTTGGGGCCCAGCCGGGGGATATATACACCGATAAACTCATCTTT.

V gene TRDV1 combines with J gene TRDJ1, with D perhaps matching TRDD3 (6 bases). Here the J gene came from matching the DNA to germline, since TCRdb omits it. Trimming took off 3 bases at V and 5 bases at J, with 25 bases between the two ends. Germline values: CDR1 TSWWSYY, CDR2 QGS. There are 18 residues in the CDR3. The CDR3 nucleotides read TGTGCTCTTGGGGACCCTATGTCTGACGGGGATGCCCAAGATAAACTCATCTTT. Translation: CALGDPMSDGDAQDKLIF.

This clone was counted a few times. This chain connects TRDV1 to TRDJ1, with a possible D match to TRDD3 (6 bases). V was trimmed by 0 bases and J by 11 bases, leaving 10 bases between them. The CDR3 has 12 amino acids. Germline lookup yields CDR1 TSWWSYY and CDR2 QGS. CDR3 sequence: CALGELLGPLIF. DNA of the CDR3: TGTGCTCTTGGGGAACTACTGGGACCTCTCATCTTT.

This clone has only one observation. Here the J gene is TRDJ1 and the V gene is not called; no check of the table's D call, TRDD3, against the DNA was made. The CDR3 is 22 amino acids. CDR3 sequence (DNA): TGTGCTCTTGGGGAACTCCTTCCTACAGGCTGGGGGCCAAGACGATACACCGATAAACTCATCTTT. Translating gives CALGELLPTGWGPRRYTDKLIF.

V is TRDV1 and J is TRDJ1, with 13 bases fitting TRDD3. Germline trimming cut 0 bases from V and 0 bases from J; bases unmatched to any gene: 19. The CDR3 sequence is 23 residues long. CDR1 is TSWWSYY, CDR2 QGS, per germline. The CDR3 DNA is TGTGCTCTTGGGGAACTAGGAGGCGAGATATTCCCACTGGGGGATACGGACACCGATAAACTCATCTTT. As protein: CALGELGGEIFPLGDTDTDKLIF.

In its sample, this clone was seen a few times. V is TRDV1 and J is TRDJ1; a weak D match, TRDD3 (6 bases). V was clipped by 2 bases and J by 2 bases, with 21 bases between them. The CDR3 runs to 18 residues. Germline V gene data show CDR1 as TSWWSYY and CDR2 as QGS. The CDR3 bases are TGTGCTCTTGGGGAATTTCAGGGGATCCCTTACTCGACCGATAAACTCATCTTT. Protein sequence: CALGEFQGIPYSTDKLIF.

This clone was picked up a small number of times. The chain couples TRDV1 to TRDJ1; D may be TRDD3 (5 bases). V was shortened by 5 bases and J by 0 bases, with 19 bases between the two germline ends. This CDR3 has 17 amino acids. CDR1 and CDR2 from the germline V gene are TSWWSYY and QGS. CDR3 protein: CALGTDPGIRYTDKLIF. Written as DNA, the CDR3 is TGTGCTCTTGGGACGGACCCCGGGATTCGGTACACCGATAAACTCATCTTT.

The chain joins TRDV1 to TRDJ1; 9 bases map to TRDD3. Germline V lookup: CDR1 TSWWSYY, CDR2 QGS. The CDR3 runs to 19 residues. V dropped 0 bases and J dropped 1; count of bases not matched to a gene: 12. As DNA, the CDR3 is TGTGCTCTTGGGGAACTAAGGGCATGGTGGGGGATAAGCACCGATAAACTCATCTTT. Translated: CALGELRAWWGISTDKLIF.

A note on this clone: Given a much more abundant clone one base away, this may be a read error. V and J are TRDV2 and TRDJ3; the D gene is possibly TRDD3 (6 bases). The J gene is absent in TCRdb and was assigned here via DNA matching to germline. The CDR3 is 18 amino acids. V shed 1 base and J shed 2 bases, with 14 bases lying between them. Germline V gene data show CDR1 as GEAIGNYY and CDR2 as EKD. The CDR3 DNA sequence: TGTGCCTGTGACACTCCGGGGATCTGCCCCTGGGACACCCGACAGATGTTTTTC. It encodes CACDTPGICPWDTRQMFF.

This clone was observed a few times. The chain joins TRDV2 to TRDJ1; 13 bases line up with TRDD3. CDR3 length: 16 residues. The J segment lost 2 bases and the V segment lost 0 bases, leaving 2 bases of the junction unmatched. The V gene's germline CDR1 is GEAIGNYY and CDR2 EKD. The CDR3 region is CACDTVLGDTTDKLIF. The CDR3 nucleotides are TGTGCCTGTGACACCGTACTGGGGGATACGACCGATAAACTCATCTTT.

V is TRDV1 and J is TRDJ1, with 13 bases fitting TRDD3. The CDR3 totals 17 residues. Germline assignment: CDR1 TSWWSYY and CDR2 QGS. Trimming at V came to 4 bases and at J to 3 bases, leaving 8 bases not matched to a gene. The CDR3 here is CALGASDTGGYADKLIF. CDR3 in DNA: TGTGCTCTTGGGGCCTCCGATACTGGGGGATACGCCGATAAACTCATCTTT.

This chain uses TRDV1 with TRDJ1; 9 nucleotides line up with TRDD3. TCRdb leaves out the J gene; it was filled in here by matching the DNA to germline. Trimming removed 6 bases from V and 0 bases from J; junction bases left unmatched: 11. CDR3 size: 17 residues. The V gene's germline CDR1 is TSWWSYY and CDR2 QGS. CDR3 residues: CALGKPTGGPYTDKLIF. The CDR3 bases are TGTGCTCTTGGCAAACCCACTGGGGGACCGTACACCGATAAACTCATCTTT.

This clone was picked up a small number of times. V and J are TRDV1 and TRDJ2; 10 bases line up with TRDD3. CDR3 length: 19 amino acids. Germline values: CDR1 TSWWSYY, CDR2 QGS. The V and J ends lost 1 base and 4 bases, in that order; junction bases with no gene match: 12. The CDR3 nucleotides read TGTGCTCTTGGGGAACAAACCCCTGGGGGATATCTAGGGACAGCACAACTCTTCTTT. It encodes CALGEQTPGGYLGTAQLFF.

This clone occurred a few times. The rearrangement joins TRDV1 to TRDJ1; 7 bases line up with TRDD3. The CDR3 extends over 21 amino acids. The V gene end was trimmed by 0 bases and the J gene end by 10 bases; junction bases not matched to a gene: 29. CDR1 is TSWWSYY and CDR2 is QGS in the germline V gene. The CDR3 loop reads CALGELVMGPYWGPPVYGLIF. CDR3 bases: TGTGCTCTTGGGGAACTTGTAATGGGGCCTTACTGGGGTCCCCCGGTGTACGGACTCATCTTT.

There is no J gene call, but TRDV2 is given as the V gene; the table's D gene call, TRDD3, was not cross checked with the DNA. There are 18 residues in the CDR3. Per germline, CDR1 GEAIGNYY and CDR2 EKD. The CDR3 loop is CACDPGGDLGPYTDKLIF. The CDR3 nucleotides read TGTGCCTGTGACCCCGGAGGGGATTTAGGCCCGTACACCGATAAACTCATCTTC.

There is no V gene call, and the J gene is TRDJ1; TRDD3, as called in the table, went unchecked against the DNA. CDR3 length: 16 amino acids. The CDR3 region is CALGERGILYTDKLIF. CDR3 nucleotides: TGTGCTCTTGGGGAACGGGGGATACTGTACACCGATAAACTCATCTTT.

The V gene was identified as TRDV1, while no J gene was called; the D call of TRDD3 is as the table states it, not checked on the DNA. Germline CDR1 is TSWWSYY and CDR2 is QGS. The CDR3 totals 16 residues. In nucleotides, the CDR3 is TGTGCTCTTGGGGACCTAAAATCCTACGGGCCTACAGGATTCATCTTT. It codes for CALGDLKSYGPTGFIF.

This rearrangement joins TRDV1 to TRDJ1; no reliable D call. The germline V gene has CDR1 TSWWSYY and CDR2 QGS. This CDR3 has 15 amino acids. With 1 base removed from V and 4 bases from J, the gap between germline ends came to 13 bases. The CDR3 loop reads CALGERLGPVDKLIF. The CDR3 coding sequence is TGTGCTCTTGGGGAACGTTTGGGACCAGTCGATAAACTCATCTTT.

Only a few counts were recorded for this clone. The chain recombines TRDV1 with TRDJ1; 7 bases line up with TRDD3. The V gene end was trimmed by 5 bases and the J gene end by 0 bases; junction bases not matched to a gene: 21. The CDR3 is made up of 20 amino acids. Germline V lookup: CDR1 TSWWSYY, CDR2 QGS. The CDR3, as DNA: TGTGCTCTTGGGAAAATCCCGACACTGGGGAACCTCACGTACACCGATAAACTCATCTTT. This encodes CALGKIPTLGNLTYTDKLIF.